The entry that follows covers one TCR beta chain sequence. The antigen remains undetermined. At one boundary the junction diverges from the germline segment, which might be a read error. This record belongs to a study of glioma-infiltrating T cells. At the level of the study: Samples included WHO grade II oligodendrogliomas or astrocytomas and initial-diagnosis grade IV glioblastomas.

Amplification of TCR alpha and beta CDR3 regions from RNA used iRepertoire nested multiplex PCR. In TCRdb, the multiplex PCR reads were re-called with MiXCR into one record per CDR3 protein. In the table there are more than 300,000 distinct CDR3 sequences, about 40% of which are singletons. Per the germline V gene, CDR1 is MDHEN and CDR2 is SYDVKM. The CDR3 has 14 residues. Study conclusions and caveats: Patients with low tissue-blood divergence carried a signature set of shared blood CDR3 motifs. Tissue-blood divergence was below expectation in non-neoplastic patients, above in gliomas. CDR3 overlap between tissue and blood was very small.

The TCR was taken from a human donor with low-grade glioma or glioblastoma, undergoing nonglioma brain surgery, or in good health (not recorded which). Sequences were obtained from glioma tissue, nonneoplastic brain tissue, or PBMCs (not recorded which). The chain has TRBV28 and TRBJ1-1; D uncertain. DNA of the CDR3: TGTGCCAGCGGTTTATCGAACAGGAACACTGAAGCTTTCTTT. It specifies CASGLSNRNTEAFF.